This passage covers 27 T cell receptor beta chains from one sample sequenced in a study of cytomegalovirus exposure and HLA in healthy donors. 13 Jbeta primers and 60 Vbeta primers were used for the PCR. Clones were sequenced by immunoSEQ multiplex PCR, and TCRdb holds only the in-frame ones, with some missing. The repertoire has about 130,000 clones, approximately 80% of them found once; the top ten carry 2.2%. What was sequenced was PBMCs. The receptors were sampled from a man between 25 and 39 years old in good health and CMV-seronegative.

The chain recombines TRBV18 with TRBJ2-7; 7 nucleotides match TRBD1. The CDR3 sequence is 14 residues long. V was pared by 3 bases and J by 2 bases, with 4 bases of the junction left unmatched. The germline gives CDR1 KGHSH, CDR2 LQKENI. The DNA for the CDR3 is TGTGCCAGCTCACCGTCACAGGGGACCTACGAGCAGTACTTC. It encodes CASSPSQGTYEQYF.

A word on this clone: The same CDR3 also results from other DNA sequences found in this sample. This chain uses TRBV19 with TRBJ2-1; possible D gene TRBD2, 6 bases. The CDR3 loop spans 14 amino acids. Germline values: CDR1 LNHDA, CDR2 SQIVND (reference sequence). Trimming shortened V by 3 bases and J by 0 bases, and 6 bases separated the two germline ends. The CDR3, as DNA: TGTGCCAGTAGTATCGGGAGCTCCTACAATGAGCAGTTCTTC. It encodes CASSIGSSYNEQFF.

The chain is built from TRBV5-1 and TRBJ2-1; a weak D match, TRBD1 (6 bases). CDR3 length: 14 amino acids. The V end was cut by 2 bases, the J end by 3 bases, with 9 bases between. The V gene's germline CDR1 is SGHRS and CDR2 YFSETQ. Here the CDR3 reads CASSLQGGYNEQFF. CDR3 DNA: TGCGCCAGCAGCTTACAGGGCGGCTACAATGAGCAGTTCTTC.

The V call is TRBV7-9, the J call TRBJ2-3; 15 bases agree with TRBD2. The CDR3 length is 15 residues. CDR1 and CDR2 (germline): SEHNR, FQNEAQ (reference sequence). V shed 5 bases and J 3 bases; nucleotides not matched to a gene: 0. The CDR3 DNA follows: TGTGCCAGCAGCGGACTAGCGGGAGGGACAGATACGCAGTATTTT. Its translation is CASSGLAGGTDTQYF.

The CDR3 reads CASSLASGASLYEQYF. The CDR3 coding sequence is TGCGCCAGCAGCTTGGCCTCAGGGGCGTCCCTCTACGAGCAGTACTTC. The chain joins TRBV5-1 to TRBJ2-7, with D tentatively TRBD1 (6 bases). Germline assignment: CDR1 SGHRS and CDR2 YFSETQ. Trimming cost V 0 bases and J 3 bases, with 16 bases left between them. This CDR3 has 16 residues.

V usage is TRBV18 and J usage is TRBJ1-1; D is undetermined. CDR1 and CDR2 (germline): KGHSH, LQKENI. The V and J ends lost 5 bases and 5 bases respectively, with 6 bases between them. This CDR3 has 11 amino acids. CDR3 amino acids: CASSSLTEAFF. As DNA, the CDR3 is TGTGCCAGCTCATCCCTTACTGAAGCTTTCTTT.

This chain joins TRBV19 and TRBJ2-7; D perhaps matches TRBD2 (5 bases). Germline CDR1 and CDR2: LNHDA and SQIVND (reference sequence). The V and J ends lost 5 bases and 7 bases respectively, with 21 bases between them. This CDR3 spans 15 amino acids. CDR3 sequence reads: CASSPDGLGGGEQYF. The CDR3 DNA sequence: TGTGCCAGTAGTCCGGACGGACTTGGCGGTGGTGAGCAGTACTTC.

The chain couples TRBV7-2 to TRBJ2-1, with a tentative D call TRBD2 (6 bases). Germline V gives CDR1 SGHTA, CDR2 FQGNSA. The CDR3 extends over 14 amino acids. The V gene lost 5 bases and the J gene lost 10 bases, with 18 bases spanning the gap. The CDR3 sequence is CASSPWTKPGEQFF. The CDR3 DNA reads TGTGCCAGCAGCCCCTGGACTAAGCCTGGGGAGCAGTTCTTC.

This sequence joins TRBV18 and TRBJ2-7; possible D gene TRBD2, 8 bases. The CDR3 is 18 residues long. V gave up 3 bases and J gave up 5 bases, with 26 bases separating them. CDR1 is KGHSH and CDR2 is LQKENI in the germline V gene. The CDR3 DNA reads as TGTGCCAGCTCACCCCGGGACAGTACCCAGCGGGAGTACAACGAGCAGTACTTC. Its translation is CASSPRDSTQREYNEQYF.

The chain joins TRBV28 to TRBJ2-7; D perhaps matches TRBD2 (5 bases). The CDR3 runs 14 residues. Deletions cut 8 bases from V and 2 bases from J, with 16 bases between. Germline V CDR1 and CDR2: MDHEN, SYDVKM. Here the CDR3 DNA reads TGTGCCAGCTGCGACGGCGGGCAAGCCTACGAGCAGTACTTC. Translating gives CASCDGGQAYEQYF.

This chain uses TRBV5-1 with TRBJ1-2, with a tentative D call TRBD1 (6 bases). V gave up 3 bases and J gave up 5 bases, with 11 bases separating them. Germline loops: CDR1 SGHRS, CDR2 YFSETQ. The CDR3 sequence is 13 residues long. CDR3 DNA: TGCGCCAGCAGCTCTCGGACAGATTATGGCTACACCTTC. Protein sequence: CASSSRTDYGYTF.

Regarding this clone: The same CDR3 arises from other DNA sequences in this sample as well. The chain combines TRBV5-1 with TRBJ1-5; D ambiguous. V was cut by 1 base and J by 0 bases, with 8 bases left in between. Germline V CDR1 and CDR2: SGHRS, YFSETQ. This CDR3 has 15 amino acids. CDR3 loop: CASSLTGDSNQPQHF. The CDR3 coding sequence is TGCGCCAGCAGCTTGACGGGTGATAGCAATCAGCCCCAGCATTTT.

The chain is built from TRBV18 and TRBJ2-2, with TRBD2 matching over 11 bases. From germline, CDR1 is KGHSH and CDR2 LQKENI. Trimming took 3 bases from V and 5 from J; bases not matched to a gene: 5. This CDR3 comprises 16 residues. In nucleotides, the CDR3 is TGTGCCAGCTCACCTCAGGGGACTAGCGGAACCGGGGAGCTGTTTTTT. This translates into CASSPQGTSGTGELFF.

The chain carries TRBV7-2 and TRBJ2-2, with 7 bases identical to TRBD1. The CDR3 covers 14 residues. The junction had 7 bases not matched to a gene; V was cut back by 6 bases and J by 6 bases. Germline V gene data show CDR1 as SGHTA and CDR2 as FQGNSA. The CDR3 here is CASSPGTVPGELFF. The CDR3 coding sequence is TGTGCCAGCAGTCCCGGGACAGTACCCGGGGAGCTGTTTTTT.

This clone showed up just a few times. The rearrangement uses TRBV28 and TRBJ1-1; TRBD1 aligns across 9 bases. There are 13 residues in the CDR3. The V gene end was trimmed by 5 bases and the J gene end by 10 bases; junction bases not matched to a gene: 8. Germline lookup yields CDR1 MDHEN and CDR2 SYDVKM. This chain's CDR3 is CASSTPGTGRAFF. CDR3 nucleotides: TGTGCCAGCAGTACCCCCGGGACAGGGAGAGCTTTCTTT.

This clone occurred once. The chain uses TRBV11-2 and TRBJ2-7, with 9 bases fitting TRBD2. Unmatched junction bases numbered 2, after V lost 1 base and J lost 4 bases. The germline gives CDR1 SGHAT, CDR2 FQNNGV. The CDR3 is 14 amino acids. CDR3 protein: CASSLGLAEYEQYF. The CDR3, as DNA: TGTGCCAGCAGCTTAGGACTAGCGGAGTACGAGCAGTACTTC.

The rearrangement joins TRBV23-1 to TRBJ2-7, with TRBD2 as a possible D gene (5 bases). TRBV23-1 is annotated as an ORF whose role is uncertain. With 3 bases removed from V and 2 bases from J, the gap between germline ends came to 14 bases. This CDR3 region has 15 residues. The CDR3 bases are TGCGCCAGCAGTCATGGGCTCGGACTCGCCTACGAGCAGTACTTC. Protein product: CASSHGLGLAYEQYF.

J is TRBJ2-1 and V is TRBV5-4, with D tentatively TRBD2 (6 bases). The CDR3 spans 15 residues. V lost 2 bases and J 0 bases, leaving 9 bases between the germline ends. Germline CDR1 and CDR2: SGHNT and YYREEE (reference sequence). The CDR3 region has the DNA TGTGCCAGCAGCTTCGGGGGACGCTCCTACAATGAGCAGTTCTTC. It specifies CASSFGGRSYNEQFF.

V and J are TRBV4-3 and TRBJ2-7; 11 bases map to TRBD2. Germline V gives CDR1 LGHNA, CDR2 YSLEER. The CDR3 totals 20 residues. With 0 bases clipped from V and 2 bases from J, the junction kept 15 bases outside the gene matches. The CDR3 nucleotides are TGCGCCAGCAGCCAAGACCCAAGGCTAGCGGGAGGTGGGGAGACCTACGAGCAGTACTTC. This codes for CASSQDPRLAGGGETYEQYF.

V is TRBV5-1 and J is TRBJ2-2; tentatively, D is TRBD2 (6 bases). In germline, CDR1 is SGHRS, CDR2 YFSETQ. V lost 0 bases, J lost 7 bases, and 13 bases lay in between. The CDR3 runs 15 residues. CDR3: CASSLASGVDGELFF. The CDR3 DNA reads TGCGCCAGCAGCTTGGCCTCGGGAGTGGACGGGGAGCTGTTTTTT.

CDR3 protein: CASRLAGGSYEQYF. The DNA for the CDR3 is TGTGCCAGCAGGCTAGCCGGAGGCTCCTACGAGCAGTACTTC. The V gene is TRBV28, the J gene TRBJ2-7, with D possibly matching TRBD2 (5 bases). The germline CDR1 and CDR2 sequences are MDHEN and SYDVKM. This CDR3 has 14 residues. V lost 6 bases, J lost 0 bases, and 12 bases lay in between.

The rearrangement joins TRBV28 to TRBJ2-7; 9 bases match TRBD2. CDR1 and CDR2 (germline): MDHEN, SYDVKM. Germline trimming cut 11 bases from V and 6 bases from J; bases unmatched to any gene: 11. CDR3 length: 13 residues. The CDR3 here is CAPRGLAGCEQYF. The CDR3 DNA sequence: TGTGCCCCCAGGGGACTAGCCGGCTGCGAGCAGTACTTC. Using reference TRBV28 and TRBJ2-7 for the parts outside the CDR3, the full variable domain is DVKVTQSSRYLVKRTGEKVFLECVQDMDHENMFWYRQDPGLGLRLIYFSYDVKMKEKGDIPEGYSVSREKKERFSLILESASTNQTSMYLCAPRGLAGCEQYFGPGTRLTVT.

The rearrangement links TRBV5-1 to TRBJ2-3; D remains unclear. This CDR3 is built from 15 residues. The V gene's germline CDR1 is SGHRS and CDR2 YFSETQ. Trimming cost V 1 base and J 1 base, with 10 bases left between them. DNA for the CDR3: TGCGCCAGCAGCTTGAATGACGGAGGCACAGATACGCAGTATTTT. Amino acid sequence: CASSLNDGGTDTQYF.

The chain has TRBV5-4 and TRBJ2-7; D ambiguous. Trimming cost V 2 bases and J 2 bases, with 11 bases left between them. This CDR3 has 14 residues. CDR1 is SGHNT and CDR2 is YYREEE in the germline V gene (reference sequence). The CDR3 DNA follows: TGTGCCAGCAGCTTATCCGGCGGAACCTACGAGCAGTACTTC. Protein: CASSLSGGTYEQYF.

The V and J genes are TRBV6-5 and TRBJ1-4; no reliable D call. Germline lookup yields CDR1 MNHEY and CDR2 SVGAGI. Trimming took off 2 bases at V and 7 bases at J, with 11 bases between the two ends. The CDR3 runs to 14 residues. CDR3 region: CASSYGPNTEKLFF. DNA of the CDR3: TGTGCCAGCAGTTACGGGCCGAATACTGAAAAACTGTTTTTT.

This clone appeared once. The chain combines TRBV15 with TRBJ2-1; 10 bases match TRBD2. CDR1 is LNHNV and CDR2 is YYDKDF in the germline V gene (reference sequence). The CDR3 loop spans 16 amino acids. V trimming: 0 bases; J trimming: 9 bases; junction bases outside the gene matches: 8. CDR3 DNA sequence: TGTGCCACCAGCAGAGAATCAGCGGGGGGGATTGGTGAGCAGTTCTTC. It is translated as CATSRESAGGIGEQFF.

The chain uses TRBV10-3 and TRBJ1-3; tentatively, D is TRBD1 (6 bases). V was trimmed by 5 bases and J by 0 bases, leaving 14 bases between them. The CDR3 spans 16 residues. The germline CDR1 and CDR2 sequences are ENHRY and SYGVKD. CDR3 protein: CAISSRDTDSGNTIYF. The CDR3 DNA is TGTGCCATCAGTAGCCGGGACACGGACTCTGGAAACACCATATATTTT.